This TCR beta chain was captured in a study of cytotoxic CD8 clonotypes in ibrutinib-treated CLL. Overall study: Once patients had received a median around 12 months of treatment, range 6 to 36, response samples were obtained. Notes on the study in general: At progression, clonality fell back toward baseline after rising at ibrutinib response.

A word on this clone: The antigen is undetermined.

The V and J ends lost 3 bases and 4 bases, in that order; junction bases with no gene match: 4. This CDR3 spans 14 amino acids. The V gene's germline CDR1 is MNHEY and CDR2 SMNVEV (reference sequence). Sequencing was designed to attain a depth spanning 1 in 200,000 to 1 in 1 million T cells. Measured with immunoSEQ multiplex PCR; TCRdb has only the in-frame clones, and not every one. The sample has around 200,000 clones; roughly three quarters are singletons. J is TRBJ2-7 and V is TRBV27; 9 bases fit TRBD2. This TCR derives from a human donor with chronic lymphocytic leukemia. Sequencing used PBMCs, obtained after 12 months of ibrutinib treatment. The CDR3 is CASSLSSGAYEQYF. The CDR3 region has the DNA TGTGCCAGCAGTTTGTCTAGCGGGGCGTACGAGCAGTACTTC.